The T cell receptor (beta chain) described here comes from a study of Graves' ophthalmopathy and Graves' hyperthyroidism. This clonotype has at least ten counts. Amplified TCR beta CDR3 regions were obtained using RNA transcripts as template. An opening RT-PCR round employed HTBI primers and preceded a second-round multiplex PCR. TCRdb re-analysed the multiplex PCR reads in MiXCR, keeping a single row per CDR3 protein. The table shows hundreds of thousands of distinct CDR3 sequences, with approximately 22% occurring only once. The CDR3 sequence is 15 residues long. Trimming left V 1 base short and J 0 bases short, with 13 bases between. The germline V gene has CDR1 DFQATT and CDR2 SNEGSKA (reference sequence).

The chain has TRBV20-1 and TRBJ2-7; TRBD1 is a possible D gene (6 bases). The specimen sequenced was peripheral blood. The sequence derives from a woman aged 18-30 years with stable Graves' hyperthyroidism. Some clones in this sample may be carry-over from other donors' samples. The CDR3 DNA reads TGCAGTGCTAGAGGGGGGCGGCGGATCTCCTACGAGCAGTACTTC. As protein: CSARGGRRISYEQYF.